What follows is one T cell receptor (beta chain) and its context. Thymus tissue was removed during corrective cardiac surgery. This sample is part of a study of human thymus T cells. Sequencing was performed with immunoSEQ multiplex PCR; in TCRdb, only in-frame clones are kept and a portion is missing. Altogether some 120,000 clones are present, about 95% being singletons, with the ten largest covering approximately 0.022%. Unmatched junction bases numbered 3, after V lost 3 bases and J lost 3 bases. Germline values: CDR1 LGHNA, CDR2 YNFKEQ. This CDR3 comprises 15 residues. Source material: thymus tissue. The sequence was obtained from a boy in the first two years of life with a congenital heart defect but otherwise immunologically healthy. J is TRBJ2-7 and V is TRBV4-2, with 12 bases lining up with TRBD2. CDR3 DNA: TGTGCCAGCAGCCAGAGACTAGCGGGGGTCTACGAGCAGTACTTC. It codes for CASSQRLAGVYEQYF.